These T cell receptor beta chains were read from a single sample in a study of Ad26.COV2.S vaccination and SARS-CoV-2 variants. Generated by immunoSEQ multiplex PCR, the TCRdb table keeps only in-frame clones and is missing some. Seen here are some 480,000 clones, 70% to 90% observed once, and the top ten hold more than 10%. The source material was peripheral blood, sampled in a trial of Ad26.COV2.S vaccine versus placebo. The source of these receptors is a person aged 18-60 years who received the Ad26.COV2.S COVID-19 vaccine or a placebo. Each CDR3 is given with its conserved first and last residue. D genes are given only for firm matches. Clone size is not always given. Where it is, it says once, few, many or a class for expanded clones.

j_call,clone_size,v_call,d_call,cdr3_aa,cdr3_nt
TRBJ2-5,.,TRBV5-4,TRBD1,CASSLSGQPETQYF,TGTGCCAGCAGCCTATCGGGACAGCCAGAGACCCAGTACTTC
TRBJ2-5,.,TRBV19,.,CASSTRDLQETQYF,TGTGCCAGTAGTACCCGGGACTTGCAAGAGACCCAGTACTTC
TRBJ2-1,.,TRBV27,.,CASSLLGTSGNEQFF,TGTGCCAGCAGTTTATTGGGGACCTCCGGGAATGAGCAGTTCTTC
TRBJ2-5,.,TRBV15,.,CATSNPPRGETQYF,TGTGCCACCAGCAACCCCCCGAGGGGGGAGACCCAGTACTTC
TRBJ1-1,.,TRBV30,.,CAWSARVLRRTEAFF,TGTGCCTGGAGTGCCAGAGTCCTACGTAGGACTGAAGCTTTCTTT
TRBJ1-6,.,TRBV9,.,CASTRDAKNSPLHF,TGTGCCAGCACCCGGGACGCCAAGAATTCACCCCTCCACTTT
TRBJ2-2,.,TRBV29-1,TRBD1,CSVLPGQGAVGGELFF,TGCAGCGTTTTACCGGGACAGGGGGCGGTTGGCGGGGAGCTGTTTTTT
TRBJ1-3,.,TRBV21-1,.,CAPDGNTIYF,TGTGCCCCGGATGGAAACACCATATATTTT
TRBJ1-5,few,TRBV7-9,TRBD1,CASSLALRGFAQPQHF,TGTGCCAGCAGCTTAGCCCTCAGGGGGTTCGCTCAGCCCCAGCATTTT
TRBJ2-7,.,TRBV28,.,CASSIPMKEQYF,TGTGCCAGCAGTATCCCCATGAAGGAGCAGTACTTC
TRBJ2-3,.,TRBV6-6,.,CASSDSISTDTQYF,TGTGCCAGTTCCGATAGCATAAGCACAGATACGCAGTATTTT
TRBJ2-1,once,TRBV2,.,CASSGLVVYEQFF,TGTGCCAGCAGTGGTTTGGTAGTCTATGAGCAGTTCTTC
TRBJ2-3,.,TRBV7-2,.,CASMPDRGTADTQYF,TGTGCCAGCATGCCCGACCGGGGGACGGCCGATACGCAGTATTTT
TRBJ1-1,.,TRBV6-5,.,CASSKGNTEAFF,TGTGCCAGCAGTAAGGGTAACACTGAAGCTTTCTTT
TRBJ1-5,.,TRBV29-1,.,CAIGEGNQPQHF,TGCGCTATAGGAGAAGGCAATCAGCCCCAGCATTTT
TRBJ2-7,.,TRBV25-1,TRBD1,CASKGQGAYEQYF,TGTGCCAGCAAAGGTCAGGGGGCCTACGAGCAGTACTTC
TRBJ2-7,.,TRBV19,TRBD2,CASNLGGSSYEQYF,TGTGCCAGTAACCTTGGCGGGAGCTCCTACGAGCAGTACTTC